This T cell receptor beta chain was captured by sequencing in a study of shared clonotypes between healthy human individuals (dated by TCRdb to about 2020). In terms of the full investigation: The cohort comprised a couple of women and a few men aged 18 to 49 years. Per donor, three plates each were used for CD4 naive and CD4 memory, two for CD8 naive, and one for CD8 memory. To estimate repertoire size and how much clonotypes are shared between individuals, the study performed deep sequencing of blood TCR repertoires from roughly five healthy adults. Libraries were prepared and TCR repertoires were sequenced by different laboratories using diverse techniques, in order to increase sequencing depth and limit assay-specific biases. Each donor's leukapheresis produced roughly between roughly 0.85 and 9.5 billion PBMCs.

General findings and caveats noted by the study authors: About 5% of naive CD4, 3.5% of naive CD8, approximately 2.2% of memory CD4, and more than 0.35% of memory CD8 clonotypes were shared across several donors. Sampling was limited to blood, and TCR repertoires in tissue likely differ from TCR repertoires in blood. Clonotypes shared by all four sorted-subset donors showed higher generation probabilities than non-shared clonotypes. Because the study included a small number of donors, the genetic and exposure-history diversity represented was limited. Even with the large sequencing depth, rarefaction of the sorted-subset datasets indicated that sequencing was incomplete. Naive subsets generally had larger estimated clonotype richness than memory subsets did. Pairwise subsampling indicated that sequencing depth was expected to affect the degree of clonotype sharing among donors.

TCR CDR3 regions were amplified from genomic DNA by multiplex PCR using the deep immunoSEQ assay. For each cell subset, the extracted genomic DNA was distributed evenly across all wells of several immunoSEQ 96-well plates, and each plate served as one replicate. For sorted subsets, roughly 200 ng of genomic DNA, equivalent to 25,000 to 35,000 T cell genomes, went into each replicate PCR. The purified libraries were quantified using a Qubit 3.0 fluorometer, sized with a Bioanalyzer 2100, and then quantified again using the KAPA Library Quantification kit. Each immunoSEQ 96-well plate was sequenced on its own single-read 150-cycle Illumina NextSeq 550 flow cell. The paper's processing steps were these. Because only junctional sequences without quality scores were contained in the immunoSEQ output, filtering matching that applied to full-length reads could not be performed. Sequences were annotated with PyIR, a Python wrapper for IgBLAST v1.9, and V/J genes and CDR3 were assigned using IMGT germline references. Reads were removed for weak V/J assignments (E-value above 1e-6), missing CDR3, stop codons, out-of-frame junctions, or ambiguous translated residues. V3J clonotypes were defined by identical inferred V gene, J gene, and CDR3 amino acid sequence. Percentage overlap between repertoires was computed as shared unique clonotypes divided by the size of the smaller repertoire. Three approaches were used to assess repertoire richness: RTK rarefaction, the Chao1 estimator, and Recon v2.1 estimates of unobserved clonotypes. Generation probabilities for all TCRbeta clonotypes obtained by the gDNA method from a handful of donors were computed using OLGA. The clones in this table, taken by TCRdb from immuneACCESS, are in-frame only. Not every clone is retained; where verified, under half of the shortfall comes from an unresolved V gene, and the cause of the rest is unknown. That table is the source of V, J and clone size, and D and trimming were worked out from the DNA. The sample table shows around 1.6 million clones, and roughly 98% are seen once. The ten largest clones capture 0.45% of the sample.

Healthy HIV-negative adults with no recently reported acute infections or vaccinations were included as donors. Every donor was a Caucasian adult living in Nashville, Tennessee, USA. CD4+ T cells were enriched by magnetic negative selection, after which naive cells were positively selected on CD45RA and the negative fraction was taken as the memory subset. Blood was collected by leukapheresis, and PBMCs were isolated by Ficoll-Histopaque density gradient centrifugation and then cryopreserved in liquid nitrogen vapor phase. Purity and quantity of every magnetically sorted T cell population were checked by analytical flow cytometry. From each sorted fraction, genomic DNA was isolated and quantified by UV absorbance on a Nanodrop 2000c. Concerning this clone itself: The antigen it binds to is not known. No per-base quality is available; no much larger clone lies one base away.

The CDR3 runs 15 amino acids, cysteine and phenylalanine included. The DNA shown is the 45-base CDR3, in frame from base 1. V loses 0 bases of germline sequence and J loses 0 bases, and the interval between the two ends is 9 bases. The germline V gene gives CDR1 as SGHVS and CDR2 as FNYEAQ. This chain is built from TRBV7-6 and TRBJ2-7; the D gene cannot be named for sure. The sequence came from a man aged 30-40 years in good health. The sequenced sample consisted of naive CD4+ T cells sorted from blood. Interpreted using the paper, the cell subset or site label stands for: CD45RA+ positively selected. The DNA is as follows: TGTGCCAGCAGCTTAGCTCCAGTGAGCTCCTACGAGCAGTACTTC. The encoded protein is CASSLAPVSSYEQYF.